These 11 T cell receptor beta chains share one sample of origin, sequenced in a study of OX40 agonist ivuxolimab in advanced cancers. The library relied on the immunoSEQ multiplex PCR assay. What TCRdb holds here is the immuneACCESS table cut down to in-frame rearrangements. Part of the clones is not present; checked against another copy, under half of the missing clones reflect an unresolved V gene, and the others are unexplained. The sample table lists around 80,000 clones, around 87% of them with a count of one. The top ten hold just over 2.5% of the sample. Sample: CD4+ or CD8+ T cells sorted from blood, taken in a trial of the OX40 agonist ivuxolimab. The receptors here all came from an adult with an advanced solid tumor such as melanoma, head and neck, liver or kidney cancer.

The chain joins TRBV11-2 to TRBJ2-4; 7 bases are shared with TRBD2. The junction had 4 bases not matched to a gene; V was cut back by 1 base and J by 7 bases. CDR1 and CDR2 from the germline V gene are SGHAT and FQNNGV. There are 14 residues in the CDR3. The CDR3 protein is CASSLVQGGNIQYF. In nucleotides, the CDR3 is TGTGCCAGCAGCTTAGTGCAGGGAGGGAACATTCAGTACTTC.

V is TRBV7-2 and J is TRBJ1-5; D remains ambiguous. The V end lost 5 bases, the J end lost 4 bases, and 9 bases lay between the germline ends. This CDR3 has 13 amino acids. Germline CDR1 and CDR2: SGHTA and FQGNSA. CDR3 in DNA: TGTGCCAGCAGCGGGGAGTTGAATCAGCCCCAGCATTTT. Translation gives CASSGELNQPQHF.

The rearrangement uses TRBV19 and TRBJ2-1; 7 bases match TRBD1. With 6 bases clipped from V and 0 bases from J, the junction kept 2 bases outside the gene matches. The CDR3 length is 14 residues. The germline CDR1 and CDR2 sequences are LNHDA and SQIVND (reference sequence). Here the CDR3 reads CASRTGSSYNEQFF. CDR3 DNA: TGTGCCAGTAGGACAGGGAGCTCCTACAATGAGCAGTTCTTC.

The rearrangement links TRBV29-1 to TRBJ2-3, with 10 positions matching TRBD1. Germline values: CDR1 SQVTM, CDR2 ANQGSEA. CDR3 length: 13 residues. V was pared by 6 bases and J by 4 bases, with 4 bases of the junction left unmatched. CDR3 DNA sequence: TGCAGCGTACCGGGACAGGGGTCAGATACGCAGTATTTT. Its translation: CSVPGQGSDTQYF.

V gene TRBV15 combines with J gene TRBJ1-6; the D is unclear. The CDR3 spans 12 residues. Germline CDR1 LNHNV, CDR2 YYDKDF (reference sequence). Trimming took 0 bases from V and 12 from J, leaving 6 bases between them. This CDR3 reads CATSRDRGPLHF. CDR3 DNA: TGTGCCACCAGCAGAGATCGGGGACCCCTCCACTTT. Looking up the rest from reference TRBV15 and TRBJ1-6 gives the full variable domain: DAMVIQNPRYQVTQFGKPVTLSCSQTLNHNVMYWYQQKSSQAPKLLFHYYDKDFNNEADTPDNFQSRRPNTSFCFLDIRSPGLGDTAMYLCATSRDRGPLHFGNGTRLTVT.

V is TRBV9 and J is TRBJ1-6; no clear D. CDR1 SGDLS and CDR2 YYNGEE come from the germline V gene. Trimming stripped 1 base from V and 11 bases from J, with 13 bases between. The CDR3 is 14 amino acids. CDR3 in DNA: TGTGCCAGCAGCGTAAGTCAGGACCTAACACCCCTCCACTTT. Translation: CASSVSQDLTPLHF.

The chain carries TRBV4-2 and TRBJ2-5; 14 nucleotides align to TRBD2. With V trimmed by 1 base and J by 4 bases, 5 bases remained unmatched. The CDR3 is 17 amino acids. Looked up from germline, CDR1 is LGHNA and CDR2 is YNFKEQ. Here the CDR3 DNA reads TGTGCCAGCAGCCAAGGACTAGCGGGGGGGCAGGGAGAGACCCAGTACTTC. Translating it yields CASSQGLAGGQGETQYF.

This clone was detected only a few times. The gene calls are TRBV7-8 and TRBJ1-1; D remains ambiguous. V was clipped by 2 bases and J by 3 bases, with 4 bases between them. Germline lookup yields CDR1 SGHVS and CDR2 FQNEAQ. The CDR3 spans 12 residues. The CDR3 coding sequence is TGTGCCAGCAGCTTACGACACACTGAAGCTTTCTTT. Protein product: CASSLRHTEAFF.

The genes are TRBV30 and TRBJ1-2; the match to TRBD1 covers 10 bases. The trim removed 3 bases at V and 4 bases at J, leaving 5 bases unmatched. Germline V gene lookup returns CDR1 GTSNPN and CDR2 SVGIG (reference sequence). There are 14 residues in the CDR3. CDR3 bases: TGTGCCTGGAGCCGGGACAGGGGCCCCTATGGCTACACCTTC. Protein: CAWSRDRGPYGYTF. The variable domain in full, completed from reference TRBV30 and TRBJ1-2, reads SQTIHQWPATLVQPVGSPLSLECTVEGTSNPNLYWYRQAAGRGLQLLFYSVGIGQISSEVPQNLSASRPQDRQFILSSKKLLLSDSGFYLCAWSRDRGPYGYTFGSGTRLTVV.

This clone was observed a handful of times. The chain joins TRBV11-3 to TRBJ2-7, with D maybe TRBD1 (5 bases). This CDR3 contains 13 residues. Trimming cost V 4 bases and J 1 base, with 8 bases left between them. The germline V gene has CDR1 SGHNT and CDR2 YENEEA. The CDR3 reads CASSSYRSYEQYV. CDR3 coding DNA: TGTGCCAGCAGCTCATACAGGTCCTACGAGCAGTACGTC.

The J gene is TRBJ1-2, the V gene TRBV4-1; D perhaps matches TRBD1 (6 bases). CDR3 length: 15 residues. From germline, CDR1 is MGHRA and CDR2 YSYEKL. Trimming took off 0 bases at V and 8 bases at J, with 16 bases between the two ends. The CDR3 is CASSQEGLRGRGYTF. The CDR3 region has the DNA TGCGCCAGCAGCCAAGAGGGGCTCAGGGGCAGGGGCTACACCTTC.